This entry is about one T cell receptor beta chain. Its antigen is not identified. This CDR3 region has 14 residues. With V trimmed by 7 bases and J by 3 bases, 7 bases remained unmatched. Germline CDR1 and CDR2: SGHKS and YYEKEE (reference sequence). Clones were sequenced by immunoSEQ multiplex PCR, and TCRdb holds only the in-frame ones, with some missing. This sample yields roughly 100,000 clones, of which around 89% are seen a single time; 7% to 10% belongs to the top ten. The sample originates from a study of T cell responses to AZD1222 COVID-19 vaccine. Findings of the study overall: Spike-specific TCR breadth rose after two AZD1222 doses, and depth rose as well.

The chain carries TRBV5-5 and TRBJ2-7; TRBD2 matches at 10 bases. This sequence was found in an adult in good health. The sample consisted of peripheral blood, taken on day 0 of AZD1222 vaccination. CDR3 loop: CASEPSGSYYEQYF. The CDR3 nucleotides read TGTGCCAGCGAACCTAGCGGGAGCTACTACGAGCAGTACTTC. Variable domain in full (rest from reference TRBV5-5 and TRBJ2-7): DAGVTQSPTHLIKTRGQQVTLRCSPISGHKSVSWYQQVLGQGPQFIFQYYEKEERGRGNFPDRFSARQFPNYSSELNVNALLLGDSALYLCASEPSGSYYEQYFGPGTRLTVT.